The T cell receptor beta chain described here comes from a study of blood T cell repertoires in COVID-19 (dated by TCRdb to about 2020). Some background on the complete study: The collaborator samples originated in the United States, Italy and Spain and spanned the acute and convalescent phases of COVID-19. Samples came from the ongoing ImmuneRACE study (first 160 participants) plus 1,254 subjects from 6 global collaborators. The material from the prospective study consisted of cDNA or gDNA derived from T cells, B-cell-depleted T cells, or PBMCs. A freely available public database, intended as a resource for researchers studying the immune response to SARS-CoV-2, is where the repertoires were released. Where available, HLA class I and class II types were taken from metadata supplied by the sample provider and were not determined by assay-based typing. Nearly every sample came with metadata listing a de-identified subject ID, COVID-19 status, age in years and sex. Deeply sampled blood TCRbeta repertoires from subjects exposed to, actively infected with, or recovered from COVID-19 were included in the dataset. What the authors observed across the whole study: The quantity of clinical and demographic metadata differed by source and by participant and was supplied without curation.

TCRbeta CDR3 regions were amplified from genomic DNA using the immunoSEQ Assay, a bias-controlled multiplex PCR. The paper's processing steps were these. Nucleated cell counts per sample were estimated from amplification of reference gene primers within the assay. To quantify the absolute abundance of each unique TCRbeta CDR3 rearrangement, sequence reads were collapsed and filtered. For each sample, productive Simpson clonality was calculated as the square root of Simpson's diversity index across productive rearrangements. The table was pulled from immuneACCESS by TCRdb, which kept in-frame rearrangements only. Such tables lose some clones; where checked, under half of the loss comes from unresolved V genes, and the rest has no known cause. V, J and clone size are taken as reported in that table, and D and trimming were inferred from the DNA itself. The sample data list roughly 150,000 clones, and more than 75% of these were observed just once. The top ten clones comprise roughly 5% of the sample.

One collaborating source in Seattle enrolled patients during active infection and followed them longitudinally through the course of disease. Collaborating institutions collected whole blood in K2EDTA tubes following their own protocols. For TCRbeta analysis, collaborators shipped samples in one of three forms: frozen whole blood, isolated PBMCs, or DNA extracted from either of those sample types. Points on this clone: What this receptor recognizes is not known. The record has no base qualities; no much larger clone is one base away.

The receptor was isolated from a man in his late teens or twenties with COVID-19, enrolled during active disease. Sequencing used peripheral blood.

The CDR3 has the sequence CATSEVGPTGTRDNEQFF. The DNA sequence follows: TGTGCCACCAGTGAGGTGGGACCAACCGGGACTAGGGACAATGAGCAGTTCTTC. The chain is assembled from TRBV24-1 and TRBJ2-1; 8 junctional bases match TRBD2. Reading the germline V gene gives CDR1 KGHDR and CDR2 SFDVKD. Including the terminal cysteine and phenylalanine, the CDR3 comprises 18 residues. Only the CDR3 part of the read is kept: 54 bases, read in frame from the first base. Trimmed from V: 4 bases; trimmed from J: 5 bases; junction bases lacking a gene match: 15.